This TCR beta chain stems from a study of OX40 agonist ivuxolimab in advanced cancers. Overall study context: Earlier treatment with anti-PD-1, anti-PD-L1 or anti-CTLA-4 was permitted, and roughly 40% had received some. The study, taken as a whole, reports: At 0.1 to 3.0 mg/kg and by week 6, CD4+ and CD8+ T cells in the blood had expanded clonally.

Clones were read by immunoSEQ multiplex PCR, and TCRdb kept only the in-frame ones, dropping some. In the table there are over 50,000 clones, 75% to 90% of which are singletons. On this clone itself: Its antigen is still unknown.

Sequenced here: CD4+ or CD8+ T cells sorted from blood, sampled in a trial of the OX40 agonist ivuxolimab. This sequence originates from an adult with an advanced solid tumor such as melanoma, head and neck, liver or kidney cancer.

The CDR3 nucleotides read TGCGCCAGCAGCTTCCTCACAGATACGCAGTATTTT. It yields the protein CASSFLTDTQYF. The V and J genes are TRBV5-1 and TRBJ2-3; no clear D gene. The V end lost 2 bases, the J end lost 2 bases, and 3 bases lay between the germline ends. CDR3 length: 12 amino acids. The germline V gene has CDR1 SGHRS and CDR2 YFSETQ.